Listed below are T cell receptor beta chains from one sample, sequenced in a study of shared clonotypes between healthy human individuals. TCRdb keeps only in-frame clones here, not all; method: immunoSEQ multiplex PCR. The sample includes 2 million to 2.5 million clones, 90% to 96% of them seen just once. The sample taken for sequencing was naive CD4+ T cells sorted from blood. These receptors were collected from a man aged 18 to 30 in good health. CDR3s include the opening cysteine and the closing phenylalanine or tryptophan. A D gene is named only where the DNA matches it firmly. Rows give clone size only sometimes, using once, few, many, or a class for an expanded clone.

clone_size j_call v_call d_call cdr3_nt cdr3_aa
- TRBJ2-5 TRBV29-1 TRBD1 TGCAGCGTTGAAACAGGGGGCCGAGAGACCCAGTACTTC CSVETGGRETQYF
once TRBJ2-3 TRBV5-1 - TGCGCCAGCAGCTTGCTTTCGGGGTCTGGCACAGATACGCAGTATTTT CASSLLSGSGTDTQYF
- TRBJ2-3 TRBV11-2 TRBD2 TGTGCCAGCAGCTCTGTAGACCGACTAGCGGTCACTGACACAGATACGCAGTATTTT CASSSVDRLAVTDTDTQYF
- TRBJ1-1 TRBV6-1 - TGTGCCAGCAGTGAAGGGGGAATCTACACTGAAGCTTTCTTT CASSEGGIYTEAFF
once TRBJ2-2 TRBV11-3 TRBD1 TGTGCCAGCAGCGCCGGGACAGTTGAGGGGCTGTTTTTT CASSAGTVEGLFF
- TRBJ2-7 TRBV29-1 TRBD1 TGCAGCGTTCAACCCGGGACAGCAAGTTACGAGCAGTACTTC CSVQPGTASYEQYF
- TRBJ2-7 TRBV7-2 TRBD2 TGTGCCAGCAGCTTAGTCCCACTAGCGGGAGGGTACGAGCAGTACTTC CASSLVPLAGGYEQYF
- TRBJ2-5 TRBV5-1 - TGCGCCAGCAGCTTGCGAGACAGACAAGAGACCCAGTACTTC CASSLRDRQETQYF
- TRBJ2-7 TRBV7-2 - TGTGCCAGCAGCTCACAGGGTCTCGAGCAGTACTTC CASSSQGLEQYF
- TRBJ2-7 TRBV10-3 - TGTGCCATCAGTGAGTCGGGGCAGACCTACGAGCAGTACTTC CAISESGQTYEQYF
- TRBJ2-7 TRBV4-1 - TGCGCCAGCAGCCAAGAGGTCGGCGGGGTCAGGCGTACCTACGAGCAGTACTTC CASSQEVGGVRRTYEQYF
- TRBJ2-1 TRBV9 TRBD2 TGTGCCAGCAGCGCAAGACTCCGGACTAGCGGGAGTCGGGACAATGAGCAGTTCTTC CASSARLRTSGSRDNEQFF
few TRBJ2-7 TRBV30 TRBD2 TGTGCCTGGAGCCCGGCGGGACTAGCGGGGAAGTACGAGCAGTACTTC CAWSPAGLAGKYEQYF
- TRBJ1-1 TRBV18 - TGTGCCAGCTCACCCGGGGTACAGGGCACTGAAGCTTTCTTT CASSPGVQGTEAFF
- TRBJ2-1 TRBV10-3 TRBD2 TGTGCCATCAGGGGGACTAGCGTAGATGAGCAGTTCTTC CAIRGTSVDEQFF
- TRBJ2-2 TRBV6-1 TRBD2 TGTGCCAGCAGTGATTTAGGACTAGCGGGGACCGGGGAGCTGTTTTTT CASSDLGLAGTGELFF
once TRBJ2-5 TRBV5-1 TRBD2 TGCGCCAGCAGCATGAGCTGGGCGGGGGCCCAGTACTTC CASSMSWAGAQYF
- TRBJ1-4 TRBV7-9 - TGTGCCAGCAGCCTACACCAACGGAATGAAAAACTGTTTTTT CASSLHQRNEKLFF
- TRBJ1-4 TRBV5-4 - TGTGCCAGCAGCTTGATTGAAGGCAGGATAGAAAAACTGTTTTTT CASSLIEGRIEKLFF
- TRBJ2-4 TRBV6-1 - TGTGCCAGCATCGAGGCCCTCTTAGCCAAAAACATTCAGTACTTC CASIEALLAKNIQYF
- TRBJ1-2 TRBV6-6 - TGTGCCAGCAGTTACCCGCGAGGAGGGGCTAACTATGGCTACACCTTC CASSYPRGGANYGYTF
- TRBJ2-5 TRBV7-8 - TGTGCCAGCAGCTTAGCGGATGGGACCCCTGGGTACTTC CASSLADGTPGYF